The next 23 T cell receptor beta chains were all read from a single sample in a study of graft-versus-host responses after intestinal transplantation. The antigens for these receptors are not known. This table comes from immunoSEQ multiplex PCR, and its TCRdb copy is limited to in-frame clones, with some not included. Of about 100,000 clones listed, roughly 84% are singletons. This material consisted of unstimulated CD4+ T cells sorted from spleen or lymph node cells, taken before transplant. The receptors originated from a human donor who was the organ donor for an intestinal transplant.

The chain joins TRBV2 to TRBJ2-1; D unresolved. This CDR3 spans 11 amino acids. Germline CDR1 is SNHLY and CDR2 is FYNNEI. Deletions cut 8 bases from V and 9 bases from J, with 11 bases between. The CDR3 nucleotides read TGTGCCAGCCTAATGGCTGGTGAGCAGTTCTTC. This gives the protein CASLMAGEQFF.

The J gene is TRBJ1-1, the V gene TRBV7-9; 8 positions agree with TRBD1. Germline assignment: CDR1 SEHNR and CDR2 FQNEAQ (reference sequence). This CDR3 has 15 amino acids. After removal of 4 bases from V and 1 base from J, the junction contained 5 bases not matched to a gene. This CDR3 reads CASSYRTGGNTEAFF. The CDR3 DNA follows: TGTGCCAGCAGCTATCGAACAGGGGGGAACACTGAAGCTTTCTTT.

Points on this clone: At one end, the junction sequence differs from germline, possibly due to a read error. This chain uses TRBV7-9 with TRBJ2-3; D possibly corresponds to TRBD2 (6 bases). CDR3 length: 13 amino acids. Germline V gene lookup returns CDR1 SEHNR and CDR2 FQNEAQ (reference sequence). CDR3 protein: CASGYGGSGSGDF. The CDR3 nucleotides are TGTGCCAGCGGTTATGGGGGGAGCGGATCGGGAGATTTT.

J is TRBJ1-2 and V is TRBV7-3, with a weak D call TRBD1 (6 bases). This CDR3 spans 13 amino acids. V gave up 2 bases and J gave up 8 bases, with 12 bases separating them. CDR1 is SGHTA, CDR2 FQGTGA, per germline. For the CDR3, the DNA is TGTGCCAGCAGCTTATCCGGAGGACAGGGCTACACCTTC. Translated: CASSLSGGQGYTF.

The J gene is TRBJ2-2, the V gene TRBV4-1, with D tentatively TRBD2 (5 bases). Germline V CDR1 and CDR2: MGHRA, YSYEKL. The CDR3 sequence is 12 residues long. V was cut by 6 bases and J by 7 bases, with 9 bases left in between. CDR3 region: CASRRSGGELFF. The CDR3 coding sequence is TGCGCCAGCAGACGGAGCGGCGGGGAGCTGTTTTTT.

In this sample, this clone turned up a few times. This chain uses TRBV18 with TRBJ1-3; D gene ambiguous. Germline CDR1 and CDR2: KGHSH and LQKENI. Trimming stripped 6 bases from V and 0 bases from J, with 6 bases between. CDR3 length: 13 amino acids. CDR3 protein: CASSEGSGNTIYF. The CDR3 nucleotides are TGTGCCAGCTCCGAGGGCTCTGGAAACACCATATATTTT. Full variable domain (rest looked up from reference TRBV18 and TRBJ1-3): NAGVMQNPRHLVRRRGQEARLRCSPMKGHSHVYWYRQLPEEGLKFMVYLQKENIIDESGMPKERFSAEFPKEGPSILRIQQVVRGDSAAYFCASSEGSGNTIYFGEGSWLTVV.

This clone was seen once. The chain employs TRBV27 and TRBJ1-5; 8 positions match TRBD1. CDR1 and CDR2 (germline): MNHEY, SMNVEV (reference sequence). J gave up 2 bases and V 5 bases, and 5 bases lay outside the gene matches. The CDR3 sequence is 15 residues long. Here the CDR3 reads CASSPGTGGNQPQHF. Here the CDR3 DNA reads TGTGCCAGCAGTCCCGGGACAGGAGGCAATCAGCCCCAGCATTTT.

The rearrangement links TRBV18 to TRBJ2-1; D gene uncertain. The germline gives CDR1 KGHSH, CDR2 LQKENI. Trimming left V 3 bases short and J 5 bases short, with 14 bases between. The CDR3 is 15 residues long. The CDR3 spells CASSPPQRGNNEQFF. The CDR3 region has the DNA TGTGCCAGCTCACCCCCCCAAAGAGGCAACAATGAGCAGTTCTTC.

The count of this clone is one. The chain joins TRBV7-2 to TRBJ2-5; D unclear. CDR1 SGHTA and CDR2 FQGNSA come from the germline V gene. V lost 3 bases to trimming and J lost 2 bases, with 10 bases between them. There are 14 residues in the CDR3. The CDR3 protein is CASSFQRLQETQYF. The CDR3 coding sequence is TGTGCCAGCAGCTTTCAACGACTGCAAGAGACCCAGTACTTC.

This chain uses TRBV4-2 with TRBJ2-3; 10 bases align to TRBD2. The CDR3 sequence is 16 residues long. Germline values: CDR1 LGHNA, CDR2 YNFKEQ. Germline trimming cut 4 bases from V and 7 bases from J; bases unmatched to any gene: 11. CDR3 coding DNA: TGTGCCAGCAGCCGAGAAATAGCGGGGGGCTTTTATACGCAGTATTTT. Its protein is CASSREIAGGFYTQYF.

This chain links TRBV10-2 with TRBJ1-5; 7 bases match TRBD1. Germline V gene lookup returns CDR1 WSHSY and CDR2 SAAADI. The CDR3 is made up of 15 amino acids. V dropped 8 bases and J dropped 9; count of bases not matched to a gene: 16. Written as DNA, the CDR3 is TGCGCCAGCTCTCCTCCCCCGGGACAGTACCCGCCCCAGCATTTT. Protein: CASSPPPGQYPPQHF.

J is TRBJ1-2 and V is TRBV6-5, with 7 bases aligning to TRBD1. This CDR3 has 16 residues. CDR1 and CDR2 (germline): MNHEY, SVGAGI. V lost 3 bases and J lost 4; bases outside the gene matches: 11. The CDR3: CASSYLTRQGGYGYTF. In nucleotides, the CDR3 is TGTGCCAGCAGTTATCTAACCAGACAGGGAGGCTATGGCTACACCTTC.

CDR3 in DNA: TGTGCCAGCGGGGGTTTTAGCTCCTACAATGAGCAGTTCTTC. The encoded protein is CASGGFSSYNEQFF. The V gene is TRBV27, the J gene TRBJ2-1; D may correspond to TRBD1 or TRBD2 (5 bases each). V was cut by 8 bases and J by 0 bases, with 11 bases left in between. Germline CDR1 reads MNHEY; CDR2 reads SMNVEV (reference sequence). The CDR3 totals 14 residues.

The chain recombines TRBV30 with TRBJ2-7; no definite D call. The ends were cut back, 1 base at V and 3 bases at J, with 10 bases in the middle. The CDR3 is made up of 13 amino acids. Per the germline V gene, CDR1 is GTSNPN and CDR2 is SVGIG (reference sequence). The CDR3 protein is CAWSAPPLYEQYF. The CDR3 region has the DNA TGTGCCTGGAGTGCACCACCCCTCTACGAGCAGTACTTC.

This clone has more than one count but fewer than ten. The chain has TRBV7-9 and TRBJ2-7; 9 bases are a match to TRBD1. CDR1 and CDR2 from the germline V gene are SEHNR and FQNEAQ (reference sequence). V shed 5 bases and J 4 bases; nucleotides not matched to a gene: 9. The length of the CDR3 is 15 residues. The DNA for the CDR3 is TGTGCCAGCAGCCTAGAGACAGGGGGTGGGTACGAGCAGTACTTC. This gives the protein CASSLETGGGYEQYF.

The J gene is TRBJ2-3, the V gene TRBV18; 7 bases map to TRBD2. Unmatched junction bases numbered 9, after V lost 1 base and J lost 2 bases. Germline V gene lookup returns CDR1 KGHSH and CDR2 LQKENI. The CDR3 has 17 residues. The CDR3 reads CASSPRRERGVTDTQYF. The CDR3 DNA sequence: TGTGCCAGCTCACCACGGCGCGAGCGGGGCGTCACAGATACGCAGTATTTT.

CDR3 amino acids: CASSYSANSPLHF. CDR3 nucleotide sequence: TGTGCCAGCAGTTACTCCGCTAATTCACCCCTCCACTTT. The rearrangement links TRBV6-6 to TRBJ1-6; D is undetermined. Germline-derived CDR1 and CDR2 are MNHNY and SVGAGI (reference sequence). The CDR3 totals 13 residues. Trimming left V 0 bases short and J 6 bases short, with 3 bases between.

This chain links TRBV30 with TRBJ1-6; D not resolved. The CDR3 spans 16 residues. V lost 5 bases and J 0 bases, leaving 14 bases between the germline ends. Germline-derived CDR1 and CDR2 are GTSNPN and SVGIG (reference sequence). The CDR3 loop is CAWGGHLSSYNSPLHF. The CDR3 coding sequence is TGTGCCTGGGGTGGCCACCTGAGCTCCTATAATTCACCCCTCCACTTT.

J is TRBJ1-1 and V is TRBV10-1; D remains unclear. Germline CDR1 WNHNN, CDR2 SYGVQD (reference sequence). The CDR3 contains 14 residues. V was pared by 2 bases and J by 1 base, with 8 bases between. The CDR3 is CASSESHPNTEAFF. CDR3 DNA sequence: TGCGCCAGCAGTGAGAGTCACCCGAACACTGAAGCTTTCTTT.

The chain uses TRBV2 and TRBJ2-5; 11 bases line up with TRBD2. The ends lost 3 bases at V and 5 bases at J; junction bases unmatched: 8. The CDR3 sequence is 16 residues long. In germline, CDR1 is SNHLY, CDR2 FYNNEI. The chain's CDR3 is CASSDVLAGGHETQYF. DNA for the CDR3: TGTGCCAGCAGTGATGTGTTAGCGGGGGGGCACGAGACCCAGTACTTC.

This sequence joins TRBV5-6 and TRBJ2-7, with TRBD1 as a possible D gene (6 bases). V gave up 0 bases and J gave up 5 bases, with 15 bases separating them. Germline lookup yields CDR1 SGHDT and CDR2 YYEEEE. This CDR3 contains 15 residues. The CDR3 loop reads CASSLVLTGHNEQYF. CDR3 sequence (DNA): TGTGCCAGCAGCTTGGTTCTCACAGGGCACAACGAGCAGTACTTC.

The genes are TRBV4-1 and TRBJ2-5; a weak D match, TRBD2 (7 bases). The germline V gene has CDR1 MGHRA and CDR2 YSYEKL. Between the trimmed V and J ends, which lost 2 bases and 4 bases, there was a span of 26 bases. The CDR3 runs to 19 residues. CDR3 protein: CASSQRASELRGRGETQYF. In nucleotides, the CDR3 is TGCGCCAGCAGCCAAAGGGCTTCGGAGTTGCGGGGGCGGGGAGAGACCCAGTACTTC.

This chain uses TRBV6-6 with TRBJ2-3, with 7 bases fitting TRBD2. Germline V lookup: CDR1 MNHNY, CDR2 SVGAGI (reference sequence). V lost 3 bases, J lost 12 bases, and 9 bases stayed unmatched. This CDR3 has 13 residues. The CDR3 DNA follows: TGTGCCAGCAGTTATGGGGAGGGTTACTACCAGTATTTT. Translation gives CASSYGEGYYQYF.